The 27 T cell receptor beta chains in this list originate from one sample, sequenced in a study of OX40 agonist ivuxolimab in advanced cancers. Library preparation employed the immunoSEQ multiplex PCR assay. This is the immuneACCESS table as TCRdb keeps it, with only in-frame sequences that have V and J called. A part of the clones is gone; compared with another copy, unresolved V genes explain less than half, and the rest is unexplained. The sample records about 39,000 clones, about 94% of which are singletons. The leading ten clones occupy 20% to 25% of the sample. Source: CD4+ or CD8+ T cells sorted from blood, taken in a trial of the OX40 agonist ivuxolimab. Receptor source: an adult with an advanced solid tumor such as melanoma, head and neck, liver or kidney cancer.

The rearrangement joins TRBV9 to TRBJ2-7; 10 bases match TRBD1. The CDR3 runs 15 residues. From germline, CDR1 is SGDLS and CDR2 YYNGEE. V shed 4 bases, J shed 2 bases, and the junction held 6 bases outside the gene matches. This chain's CDR3 is CASSPTGTGAYEQYF. The DNA for the CDR3 is TGTGCCAGCAGCCCAACCGGGACAGGGGCCTACGAGCAGTACTTC.

The V and J genes are TRBV11-2 and TRBJ1-1; D gene uncertain. Trimming took 3 bases from V and 2 from J, leaving 10 bases between them. Looked up from germline, CDR1 is SGHAT and CDR2 is FQNNGV. This CDR3 has 14 amino acids. The DNA of the CDR3 is TGTGCCAGCAGCTTCCCGGGAGCCAACACTGAAGCTTTCTTT. Its protein is CASSFPGANTEAFF.

The rearrangement uses TRBV4-1 and TRBJ2-7, with D possibly being TRBD1 (6 bases). CDR3 size: 14 residues. V gave up 0 bases and J gave up 1 base, with 7 bases separating them. The germline CDR1 and CDR2 sequences are MGHRA and YSYEKL. CDR3 DNA: TGCGCCAGCAGCCAAGAACAGGGATCCTACGAGCAGTACTTC. This codes for CASSQEQGSYEQYF.

V usage is TRBV5-4 and J usage is TRBJ2-7; 8 bases match TRBD2. V lost 0 bases to trimming and J lost 0 bases; unmatched junction nucleotides: 2. This CDR3 spans 15 amino acids. Germline loops: CDR1 SGHNT, CDR2 YYREEE (reference sequence). The CDR3 spells CASSLALAGSYEQYF. CDR3 nucleotide sequence: TGTGCCAGCAGCTTGGCGCTAGCGGGCTCCTACGAGCAGTACTTC.

The CDR3 protein is CASSPHQTDKGPQHF. Written as DNA, the CDR3 is TGCGCCAGCAGCCCACACCAGACGGATAAGGGGCCCCAGCATTTT. The V gene is TRBV4-1, the J gene TRBJ1-5, with D uncertain. V was cut by 4 bases and J by 9 bases, with 19 bases left in between. Germline V lookup: CDR1 MGHRA, CDR2 YSYEKL. The CDR3 has 15 amino acids.

This clone came up a few times. This sequence joins TRBV28 and TRBJ1-2; 9 nucleotides align to TRBD1. Per germline, CDR1 MDHEN and CDR2 SYDVKM. Germline trimming cut 4 bases from V and 4 bases from J; bases unmatched to any gene: 1. This CDR3 has 13 residues. CDR3 bases: TGTGCCAGCAGTTGGACAGGGGTCTATGGCTACACCTTC. The encoded protein is CASSWTGVYGYTF.

The chain links TRBV27 to TRBJ2-1, with unresolved D. This CDR3 has 11 amino acids. Germline CDR1 is MNHEY and CDR2 is SMNVEV (reference sequence). The ends were cut back, 3 bases at V and 3 bases at J, with 0 bases in the middle. Written as DNA, the CDR3 is TGTGCCAGCAGTTTCTACAATGAGCAGTTCTTC. Translating it yields CASSFYNEQFF.

The genes are TRBV7-3 and TRBJ2-3; 11 nucleotides line up with TRBD2. V shed 2 bases, J shed 1 base, and the junction held 5 bases outside the gene matches. The CDR3 runs to 17 residues. Germline loops: CDR1 SGHTA, CDR2 FQGTGA. The CDR3 protein is CASSLAPGLAGTDTQYF. The CDR3 coding sequence is TGTGCCAGCAGCTTAGCCCCGGGACTAGCGGGCACAGATACGCAGTATTTT.

The genes are TRBV9 and TRBJ2-1, with D possibly matching TRBD2 (7 bases). CDR1 and CDR2 (germline): SGDLS, YYNGEE. Between the trimmed V and J ends, which lost 1 base and 9 bases, there was a span of 20 bases. The CDR3 totals 16 residues. CDR3 region: CASSVSSGPLQGEQFF. The CDR3 DNA sequence: TGTGCCAGCAGCGTATCTAGCGGACCATTACAGGGTGAGCAGTTCTTC.

This clone showed up just once. This chain connects TRBV7-8 to TRBJ2-7; either TRBD1 or TRBD2 may fit D (5 bases each). CDR3 length equals 14 residues. The germline V gene encodes CDR1 SGHVS and CDR2 FQNEAQ. Between the trimmed V and J ends, which lost 5 bases and 2 bases, there was a span of 13 bases. The CDR3 here is CASSQGTGPYEQYF. CDR3 sequence (DNA): TGTGCCAGCAGCCAAGGGACGGGCCCCTACGAGCAGTACTTC.

This clone counts as medium-sized (0.01 to 0.1%). The genes are TRBV11-1 and TRBJ2-7; D is undetermined. The CDR3 is 11 residues long. In germline, CDR1 is SGHAT, CDR2 FQDESV (reference sequence). Trimming shortened V by 2 bases and J by 5 bases, and 4 bases separated the two germline ends. As DNA, the CDR3 is TGTGCCAGCAGCTTACATCACGAGCAGTACTTC. This gives the protein CASSLHHEQYF.

The rearrangement joins TRBV19 to TRBJ1-5; D unclear. Trimming took 3 bases from V and 2 from J, leaving 11 bases between them. This CDR3 has 15 residues. Germline V lookup: CDR1 LNHDA, CDR2 SQIVND (reference sequence). The DNA of the CDR3 is TGTGCCAGTAGTATCGTGCAGAGGGGCAATCAGCCCCAGCATTTT. This codes for CASSIVQRGNQPQHF.

The chain combines TRBV7-9 with TRBJ2-6; D ambiguous. The germline gives CDR1 SEHNR, CDR2 FQNEAQ (reference sequence). V lost 1 base and J 2 bases, leaving 6 bases between the germline ends. The CDR3 has 15 amino acids. The CDR3 DNA follows: TGTGCCAGCAGCTTAGAGGCGGCTGGGGCCAACGTCCTGACTTTC. Translated, it gives CASSLEAAGANVLTF.

CDR3 protein: CASNELGTRINGELFF. DNA of the CDR3: TGTGCCAGCAACGAACTCGGGACTAGAATAAACGGGGAGCTGTTTTTT. This sequence joins TRBV7-2 and TRBJ2-2; TRBD2 aligns across 8 bases. Germline CDR1 and CDR2: SGHTA and FQGNSA. V lost 7 bases and J lost 7; bases outside the gene matches: 14. This CDR3 spans 16 amino acids.

The DNA of the CDR3 is TGCAGCGTTGGGGGAGGCTATGGGACTGAAGCTTTCTTT. It is translated as CSVGGGYGTEAFF. The rearrangement uses TRBV29-1 and TRBJ1-1; D not certain. Trimming removed 4 bases at V and 5 bases at J, with 14 bases between. The V gene's germline CDR1 is SQVTM and CDR2 ANQGSEA. This CDR3 has 13 amino acids.

This chain joins TRBV7-2 and TRBJ2-1, with TRBD2 matching 11 bases. Germline CDR1 is SGHTA and CDR2 is FQGNSA. The J segment lost 7 bases and the V segment lost 3 bases, leaving 2 bases of the junction unmatched. This CDR3 has 14 residues. As DNA, the CDR3 is TGTGCCAGCAGCTTTAGCGGGAGGGGGAATGAGCAGTTCTTC. This gives the protein CASSFSGRGNEQFF.

The rearrangement links TRBV4-1 to TRBJ2-2; possibly TRBD1 or TRBD2 for D (5 bases each). The germline CDR1 and CDR2 sequences are MGHRA and YSYEKL. The V end lost 10 bases, the J end lost 7 bases, and 10 bases lay between the germline ends. This CDR3 has 11 amino acids. The DNA of the CDR3 is TGCGCCACCACTGGGGGCGGGGAGCTGTTTTTT. Translation gives CATTGGGELFF.

This chain connects TRBV6-5 to TRBJ1-1, with D possibly TRBD1 on 6 matching bases. CDR1 is MNHEY, CDR2 SVGAGI, per germline. The CDR3 covers 13 residues. Trimming shortened V by 5 bases and J by 6 bases, and 13 bases separated the two germline ends. The CDR3 protein is CASSVRWGPEAFF. The DNA of the CDR3 is TGTGCCAGCAGTGTAAGATGGGGGCCTGAAGCTTTCTTT.

The chain employs TRBV27 and TRBJ1-2, with a weak D call TRBD1 (5 bases). Trimming left V 6 bases short and J 1 base short, with 9 bases between. The length of the CDR3 is 13 residues. CDR1 is MNHEY and CDR2 is SMNVEV in the germline V gene (reference sequence). This CDR3 is CASRQGDNYGYTF. The DNA for the CDR3 is TGTGCCAGCAGGCAGGGAGATAACTATGGCTACACCTTC.

This chain uses TRBV4-1 with TRBJ1-4; TRBD1 might be the D (5 bases). This CDR3 is 15 amino acids long. CDR1 and CDR2 from the germline V gene are MGHRA and YSYEKL. The V end lost 7 bases, the J end lost 7 bases, and 19 bases lay between the germline ends. Here the CDR3 reads CASTQGRGFGEKLFF. The DNA for the CDR3 is TGCGCCAGCACCCAGGGTAGGGGCTTCGGTGAAAAACTGTTTTTT.

The rearrangement joins TRBV6-5 to TRBJ2-1; D may be TRBD2 (6 bases). Germline CDR1 reads MNHEY; CDR2 reads SVGAGI. Trimming left V 6 bases short and J 0 bases short, with 12 bases between. The CDR3 runs 15 residues. The CDR3 DNA reads as TGTGCCAGCAGGAGAGCGGGCAGCTCCTACAATGAGCAGTTCTTC. As protein: CASRRAGSSYNEQFF.

This chain connects TRBV28 to TRBJ2-1, with D possibly being TRBD1 or TRBD2 (5 bases each). V dropped 3 bases and J dropped 8 bases, with 11 bases sitting between them. Germline V gene sequence: CDR1 MDHEN, CDR2 SYDVKM. The CDR3 runs to 13 residues. This CDR3 is CASSFGLGDEQFF. CDR3 bases: TGTGCCAGCAGTTTTGGCCTGGGGGATGAGCAGTTCTTC.

The rearrangement uses TRBV5-1 and TRBJ2-4, with a weak D call TRBD1 (6 bases). The CDR3 sequence is 16 residues long. Germline-derived CDR1 and CDR2 are SGHRS and YFSETQ. Between the trimmed V and J ends, which lost 6 bases and 2 bases, there was a span of 18 bases. The CDR3 loop reads CASTNDFTGTKNIQYF. As DNA, the CDR3 is TGCGCCAGCACCAACGATTTTACAGGGACCAAAAACATTCAGTACTTC. The variable domain in full, completed from reference TRBV5-1 and TRBJ2-4, reads KAGVTQTPRYLIKTRGQQVTLSCSPISGHRSVSWYQQTPGQGLQFLFEYFSETQRNKGNFPGRFSGRQFSNSRSEMNVSTLELGDSALYLCASTNDFTGTKNIQYFGAGTRLSVL.

The rearrangement uses TRBV28 and TRBJ2-7, with D possibly being TRBD1 or TRBD2 (5 bases each). This CDR3 has 14 amino acids. Deletions cut 2 bases from V and 2 bases from J, with 10 bases between. Germline values: CDR1 MDHEN, CDR2 SYDVKM. CDR3: CASSLGTATYEQYF. Here the CDR3 DNA reads TGTGCCAGCAGTTTAGGGACCGCAACCTACGAGCAGTACTTC.

The J gene is TRBJ2-3, the V gene TRBV4-2; 7 bases line up with TRBD2. The CDR3 spans 16 residues. Per germline, CDR1 LGHNA and CDR2 YNFKEQ. V lost 0 bases and J lost 3; bases outside the gene matches: 6. The CDR3 loop reads CASSQELGGSTDTQYF. The DNA for the CDR3 is TGTGCCAGCAGCCAAGAGTTGGGCGGGAGTACAGATACGCAGTATTTT.

In its sample, this clone was seen once. This chain connects TRBV6-5 to TRBJ1-4, with a tentative D call TRBD1 (6 bases). This CDR3 has 12 residues. Germline values: CDR1 MNHEY, CDR2 SVGAGI. V was pared by 10 bases and J by 8 bases, with 14 bases between. The CDR3 here is CATAGGGEKLFF. In DNA form, the CDR3 reads TGTGCCACCGCGGGGGGCGGCGAAAAACTGTTTTTT.

This sequence joins TRBV18 and TRBJ2-1, with 13 nucleotides matching TRBD2. The CDR3 extends over 17 amino acids. Germline assignment: CDR1 KGHSH and CDR2 LQKENI. Trimming at V came to 2 bases and at J to 8 bases, leaving 9 bases not matched to a gene. The CDR3: CASSPAPGLAGYDEQFF. CDR3 DNA: TGTGCCAGCTCACCAGCTCCGGGACTAGCGGGATACGATGAGCAGTTCTTC.